The text below deals with one T cell receptor (beta chain). What it binds is unknown. The record originates from a study of cytomegalovirus exposure and HLA in healthy donors. Findings and caveats of the study: For presence/absence analyses, sequencing depth was assumed to be roughly uniform across donors. The study flagged about 150 TCR beta chains as cytomegalovirus-associated. Later on, a genetic analysis was performed. It linked a missense variant in DCLRE1C with V- and J-gene trimming of TCR beta.

The PCR was carried out with 60 Vbeta primers and 13 Jbeta primers. Clones were read by immunoSEQ multiplex PCR, and TCRdb kept only the in-frame ones, dropping some. The sample records about 250,000 clones, roughly 80% being singletons. Every donor was a healthy person donating bone marrow. V gave up 3 bases and J gave up 0 bases, with 3 bases separating them. The CDR3 runs 12 residues. From germline, CDR1 is LNHDA and CDR2 SQIVND (reference sequence). The clonotype was recovered from a girl aged 2 to 9 in good health and CMV-seronegative. The rearrangement joins TRBV19 to TRBJ2-7, with D unclear. Sequenced input: PBMCs. CDR3 coding DNA: TGTGCCAGTAGTATTAGCTCCTACGAGCAGTACTTC. Translating it yields CASSISSYEQYF.